Many counts were recorded for the clone carrying this T cell receptor beta chain. The data derive from a study of Graves' ophthalmopathy and Graves' hyperthyroidism. Transcripts of RNA were the source for amplifying TCR beta CDR3 regions. Investigators did first-round RT-PCR with HTBI primers, then second-round multiplex PCR. MiXCR, applied by TCRdb to the multiplex PCR reads, yields one record per CDR3 protein. The sample has 300,000 to 400,000 distinct CDR3 sequences; roughly a sixth are singletons. All donors with ophthalmopathy were recorded as having moderate-to-severe activity, CAS ≥3, NOSPECS ≥4 and a duration under 3 months. Other autoimmune diseases, uncontrolled infections, pregnancy or lactation ruled patients out of participation. Germline V gene sequence: CDR1 MNHEY, CDR2 SVGAGI. V dropped 6 bases and J dropped 7 bases, with 13 bases sitting between them. The CDR3 runs to 13 residues.

What was sequenced was peripheral blood. The TCR originated in an adult man with Graves' ophthalmopathy. V is TRBV6-5 and J is TRBJ1-5; D is unresolved. This CDR3 reads CASSRTAGQPQHF. In DNA form, the CDR3 reads TGTGCCAGCAGCCGAACGGCTGGCCAGCCCCAGCATTTT.